The clone carrying this T cell receptor (beta chain) was found many times. Time point in this sample: newly diagnosed GD, antithyroid drugs for less than 3 months. Scientists built the TCR library using RNA that was extracted from PBMCs. The entry originates in a study of regulatory T cells in long-lasting Graves disease. Overall study: Patients with new Graves' disease had used antithyroid drugs below 3 months.

Building of the TCR beta libraries involved iRepertoire HTBI primers and Arm-PCR of CDR3 regions. Under the authors' procedure: Taken together, the samples had around 66 TRBV and more than 12 TRBJ segments identified. TCRdb reprocessed the multiplex PCR reads with MiXCR, giving one entry per CDR3 protein. What appears here as the V and J calls and clone size reflects TCRdb's work, not the paper's. The sample yields about 540,000 distinct CDR3 sequences, approximately 13% seen once. V was clipped by 6 bases and J by 8 bases, with 28 bases between them. The germline V gene has CDR1 DFQATT and CDR2 SNEGSKA (reference sequence). The CDR3 runs 16 residues. These same data were also listed under a study on T cells in Graves' hyperthyroidism and ophthalmopathy. From that study: With the HTBI primer set, the TCR CDR3 went through a first round of RT-PCR.

This TCR derives from a man aged 25-45 years with Graves disease. The chain joins TRBV20-1 to TRBJ1-2, with D possibly being TRBD1 (5 bases). The specimen comprised peripheral blood mononuclear cells (PBMCs), sampled at new diagnosis, from a patient treated with antithyroid drugs. CDR3 protein: CSAGLQGADALKGYTF. The DNA for the CDR3 is TGCAGTGCGGGTCTACAAGGGGCGGACGCGTTAAAGGGCTACACCTTC.